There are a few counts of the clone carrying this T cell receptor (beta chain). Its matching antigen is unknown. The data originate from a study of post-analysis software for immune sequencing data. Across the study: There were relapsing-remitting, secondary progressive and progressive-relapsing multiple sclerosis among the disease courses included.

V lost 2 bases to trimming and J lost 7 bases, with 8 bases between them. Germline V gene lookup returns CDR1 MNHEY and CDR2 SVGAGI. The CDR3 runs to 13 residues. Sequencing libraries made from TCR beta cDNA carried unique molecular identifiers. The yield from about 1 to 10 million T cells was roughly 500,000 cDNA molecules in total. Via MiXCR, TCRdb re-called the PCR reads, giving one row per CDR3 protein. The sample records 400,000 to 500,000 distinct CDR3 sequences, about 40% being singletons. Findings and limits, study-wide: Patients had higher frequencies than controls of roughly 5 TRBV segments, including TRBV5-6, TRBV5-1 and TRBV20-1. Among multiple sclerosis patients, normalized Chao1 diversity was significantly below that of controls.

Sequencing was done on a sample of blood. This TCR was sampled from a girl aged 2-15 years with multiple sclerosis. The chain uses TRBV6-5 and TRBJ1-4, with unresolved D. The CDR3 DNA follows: TGTGCCAGCAGTTACCACCAGAGTGAAAAACTGTTTTTT. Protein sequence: CASSYHQSEKLFF.